Sequencing of this TCR beta chain was carried out in a study of cytomegalovirus exposure and HLA in healthy donors. CDR1 SGHNT and CDR2 YYREEE come from the germline V gene (reference sequence). V shed 4 bases and J 6 bases; nucleotides not matched to a gene: 21. The CDR3 has 20 residues. With 60 Vbeta and 13 Jbeta primers, the PCR was carried out. Sequencing used immunoSEQ multiplex PCR; TCRdb keeps in-frame clones, though not all of them. The table has some 44,000 clones, roughly half seen once. General study results and limits: A later analysis linked a missense DCLRE1C variant to TCR beta V- and J-gene trimming.

As regards this clone: Its antigen is currently unknown.

This receptor was obtained from a human donor in good health. The chain joins TRBV5-4 to TRBJ2-7; 14 positions match TRBD2. Source material: PBMCs. This chain's CDR3 is CASSVTPGTSGSWLRLEQYF. CDR3 bases: TGTGCCAGCAGCGTCACCCCCGGGACTAGCGGGAGCTGGCTCCGCCTCGAGCAGTACTTC.